Shown below are 3 T cell receptor beta chains from a single sample sequenced in a study of T cell repertoires in cytomegalovirus infection. TCRdb recomputed calls from the reads with MiXCR, one row per CDR3 protein. The repertoire has around 310,000 distinct CDR3 sequences, roughly 15% of them found once; the top ten carry around 11%. Sequenced material: PBMCs. These receptors were obtained from a human donor in good health (CMV status not recorded). Some clones in this sample may be carry-over from other donors' samples.

The gene calls are TRBV20-1 and TRBJ2-1, with a possible D match to TRBD1 (6 bases). The V end was cut by 3 bases, the J end by 2 bases, with 8 bases between. This CDR3 has 13 amino acids. Per germline, CDR1 DFQATT and CDR2 SNEGSKA (reference sequence). CDR3 loop: CSASRGTYNEQFF. The CDR3 coding sequence is TGCAGTGCTAGCAGGGGAACCTACAATGAGCAGTTCTTC.

This clonotype was counted at least ten times. The chain combines TRBV7-9 with TRBJ2-7; D may correspond to TRBD1 or TRBD2 (5 bases each). This CDR3 region has 14 residues. Germline CDR1 is SEHNR and CDR2 is FQNEAQ (reference sequence). CDR3 sequence (DNA): TGTGCTAGTAACCGGGACGGCGACTCCTACGAGCAGTACTTC. This sequence encodes CASNRDGDSYEQYF.

The rearrangement joins TRBV2 to TRBJ1-4; the D gene is possibly TRBD1 (5 bases). Trimming pared 6 bases from V and 3 bases from J, leaving 17 bases between. CDR1 and CDR2 (germline): SNHLY, FYNNEI. The length of the CDR3 is 16 residues. The CDR3 DNA reads TGTGCCAGCAGACCCTTCGGCGGGGGTGCTAATGAAAAACTGTTTTTT. Translation: CASRPFGGGANEKLFF.